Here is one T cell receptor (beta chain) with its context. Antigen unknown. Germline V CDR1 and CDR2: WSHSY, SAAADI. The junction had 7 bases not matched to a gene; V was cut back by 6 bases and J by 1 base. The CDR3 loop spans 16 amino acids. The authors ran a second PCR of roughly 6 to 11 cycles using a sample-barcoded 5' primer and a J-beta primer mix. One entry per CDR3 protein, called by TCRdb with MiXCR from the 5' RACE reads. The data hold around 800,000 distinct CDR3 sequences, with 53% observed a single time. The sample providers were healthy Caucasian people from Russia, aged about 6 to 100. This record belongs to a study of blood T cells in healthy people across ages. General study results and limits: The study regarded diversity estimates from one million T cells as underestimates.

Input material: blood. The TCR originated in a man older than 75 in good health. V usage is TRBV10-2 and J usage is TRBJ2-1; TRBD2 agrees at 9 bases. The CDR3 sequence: CASSPGAGGSYNEQFF. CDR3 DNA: TGCGCCAGCAGCCCGGGGGCGGGAGGGTCCTACAATGAGCAGTTCTTC.